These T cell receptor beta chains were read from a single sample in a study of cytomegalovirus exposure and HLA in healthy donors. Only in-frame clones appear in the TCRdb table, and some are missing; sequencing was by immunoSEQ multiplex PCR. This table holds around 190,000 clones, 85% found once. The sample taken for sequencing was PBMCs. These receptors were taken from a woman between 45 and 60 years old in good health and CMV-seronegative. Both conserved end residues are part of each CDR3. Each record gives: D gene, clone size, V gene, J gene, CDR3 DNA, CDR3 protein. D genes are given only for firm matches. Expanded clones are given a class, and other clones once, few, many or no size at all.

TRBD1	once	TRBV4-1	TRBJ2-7	TGCGCCAGCAGCCTCGGACAGGGAAGCTCCTACGAGCAGTACTTC	CASSLGQGSSYEQYF
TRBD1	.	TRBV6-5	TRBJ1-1	TGTGCCAGCAGTCCGGGGACAGTAATGAACACTGAAGCTTTCTTT	CASSPGTVMNTEAFF
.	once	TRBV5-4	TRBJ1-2	TGTGCCAGCAGCGTCGGAGGGGGGGCCGGGAACTATGGCTACACCTTC	CASSVGGGAGNYGYTF
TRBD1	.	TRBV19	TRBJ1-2	TGTGCCAGTAGTTCTCCGGGACAGGCTAACTATGGCTACACCTTC	CASSSPGQANYGYTF
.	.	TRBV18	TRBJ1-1	TGTGCCAGCTCAGTGCAGGGGAACACTGAAGCTTTCTTT	CASSVQGNTEAFF
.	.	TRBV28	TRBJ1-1	TGTGCCAGCAGTTTAGAGGTCAAAGCTTTCTTT	CASSLEVKAFF
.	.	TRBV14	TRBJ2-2	TGTGCCAGCAGCCAAGCGCGAGTCGGGGAGCTGTTTTTT	CASSQARVGELFF
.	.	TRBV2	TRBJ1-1	TGTGCCAGCGCCCCCCGGGGGGTGAACACTGAAGCTTTCTTT	CASAPRGVNTEAFF
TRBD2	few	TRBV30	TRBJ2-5	TGTGCCTGGAGTGGCTCGGGGGGTGTGTCGGAGACCCAGTACTTC	CAWSGSGGVSETQYF
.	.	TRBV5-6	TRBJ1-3	TGTGCCAGCAGCTTGGGAGGGAGTGGAAACACCATATATTTT	CASSLGGSGNTIYF
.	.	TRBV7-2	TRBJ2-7	TGTGCCAGCAGCTTAGCCAGCGGCCCTGCGACCTACGAGCAGTACTTC	CASSLASGPATYEQYF
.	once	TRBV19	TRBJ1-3	TGTGCCACTCAGGGGCAGATCGGCTCTGGAAACACCATATATTTT	CATQGQIGSGNTIYF
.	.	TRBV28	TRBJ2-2	TGTGCCAGCAGTGCCCTAGGGGGTCGGTGGGAGCTGTTTTTT	CASSALGGRWELFF
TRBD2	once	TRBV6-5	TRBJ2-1	TGTGCCAGCAAAGGACTAGCGAATTCCTACAATGAGCAGTTCTTC	CASKGLANSYNEQFF
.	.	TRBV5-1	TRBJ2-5	TGCGCCAGCAGCTTGGAAACTGGGACCCAGTACTTC	CASSLETGTQYF
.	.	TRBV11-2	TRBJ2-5	TGTGCCAGCAGCCCTCGTTGGGGCCCCGGGGAGACCCAGTACTTC	CASSPRWGPGETQYF
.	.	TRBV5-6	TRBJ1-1	TGTGCCAGCAGCTTTACAGGGAAGAACACTGAAGCTTTCTTT	CASSFTGKNTEAFF
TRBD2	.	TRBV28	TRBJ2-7	TGTGCCAGCAGCGGACTTCTAGCGGGAGCCTACGAGCAGTACTTC	CASSGLLAGAYEQYF
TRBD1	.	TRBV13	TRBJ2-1	TGTGCCAGCAGCCCCGACCCGTCAGGGGGCAAAACCTACAATGAGCAGTTCTTC	CASSPDPSGGKTYNEQFF
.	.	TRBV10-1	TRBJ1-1	TGCGCTCAGGACACTGAAGCTTTCTTT	CAQDTEAFF
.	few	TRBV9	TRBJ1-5	TGTGCCAGCAGCGTGGGACACAATCAGCCCCAGCATTTT	CASSVGHNQPQHF
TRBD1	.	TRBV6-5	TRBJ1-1	TGTGCCAGCAGAATGGACAGGGGGAGGACTGAAGCTTTCTTT	CASRMDRGRTEAFF
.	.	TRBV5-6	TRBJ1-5	TGTGCCAGCAGCCTGATCAGGGATAGCAATCAGCCCCAGCATTTT	CASSLIRDSNQPQHF
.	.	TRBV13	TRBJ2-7	TGTGCCAGCAGCCGCAACTCGGCCTACGAGCAGTACTTC	CASSRNSAYEQYF
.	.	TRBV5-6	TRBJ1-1	TGTGCCAGCAGCCGACAGAGGAACACTGAAGCTTTCTTT	CASSRQRNTEAFF
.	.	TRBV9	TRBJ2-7	TGTGCCAGCAGCGTAGGGACGGATTTCTACGGGGACTACGAGCAGTACTTC	CASSVGTDFYGDYEQYF
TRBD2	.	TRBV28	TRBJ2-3	TGTGCCAGCAGTTTGGGGACTAGCGGGAGTAGGTCAGATACGCAGTATTTT	CASSLGTSGSRSDTQYF
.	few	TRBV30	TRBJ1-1	TGTGCCTGGAGTGTACGGGGGAGCGGGACGAACACTGAAGCTTTCTTT	CAWSVRGSGTNTEAFF
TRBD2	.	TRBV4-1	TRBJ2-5	TGCGCCAGCAGCCAAGACCAACCGGGGGGGGGAGGACCACCGGAGACCCAGTACTTC	CASSQDQPGGGGPPETQYF
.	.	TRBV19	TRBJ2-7	TGTGCCAGTAGTACACACGGGATGTCGGACTCCTACGAGCAGTACTTC	CASSTHGMSDSYEQYF
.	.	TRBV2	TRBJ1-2	TGTGCCAGCAAATCGGGTGAGCGATTTTATGGCTACACCTTC	CASKSGERFYGYTF